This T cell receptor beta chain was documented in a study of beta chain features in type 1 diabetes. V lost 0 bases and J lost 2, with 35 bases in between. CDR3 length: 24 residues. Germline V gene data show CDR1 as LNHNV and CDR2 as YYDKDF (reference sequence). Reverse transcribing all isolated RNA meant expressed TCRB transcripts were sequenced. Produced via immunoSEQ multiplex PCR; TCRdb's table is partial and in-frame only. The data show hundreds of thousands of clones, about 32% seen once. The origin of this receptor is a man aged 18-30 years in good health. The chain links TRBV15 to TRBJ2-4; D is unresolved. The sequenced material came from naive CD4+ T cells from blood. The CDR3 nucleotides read TGTGCCACCAGCAGAGATGTAGGTTCCCTTCCTGCCGGCCGGCTCCAGGTATCCAAAAACATTCAGTACTTC. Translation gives CATSRDVGSLPAGRLQVSKNIQYF.